Below are 14 T cell receptor beta chains sequenced from a single sample in a study of cytomegalovirus exposure and HLA in healthy donors (dated by TCRdb to about 2017). The library relied on the immunoSEQ multiplex PCR assay. For the multiplex PCR, a mixture combining 60 forward primers for TCR Vbeta segments and 13 reverse primers for TCR Jbeta segments was used. TCRdb provides this immuneACCESS table in a form limited to in-frame rearrangements. Some clones are lacking; in checked studies, under half of them reflect an unresolved V gene, and why the rest are absent is not known. This sample has more than 200,000 clones in its table, and more than 75% of those were observed once. The leading ten clones occupy about 6.4% of the sample. The sequenced sample was PBMCs. These receptors were taken from a man aged 40-50 years in good health and CMV-seropositive.

This chain uses TRBV11-3 with TRBJ2-6, with 8 bases identical to TRBD1. Losses at the gene ends were 1 base for V and 3 bases for J; bases not matched to a gene: 5. Germline V CDR1 and CDR2: SGHNT, YENEEA. This CDR3 is built from 17 residues. In nucleotides, the CDR3 is TGTGCCAGCAGCTTAGGAGGGACAGGCGGTGGGGCCAACGTCCTGACTTTC. This gives the protein CASSLGGTGGGANVLTF. Based on the CDR3 plus reference TRBV11-3 and TRBJ2-6, the full variable domain is EAGVVQSPRYKIIEKKQPVAFWCNPISGHNTLYWYLQNLGQGPELLIRYENEEAVDDSQLPKDRFSAERLKGVDSTLKIQPAELGDSAVYLCASSLGGTGGGANVLTFGAGSRLTVL.

V gene TRBV19 combines with J gene TRBJ1-1, with 8 bases identical to TRBD1. Germline CDR1 LNHDA, CDR2 SQIVND (reference sequence). The CDR3 totals 14 residues. V trimming: 7 bases; J trimming: 5 bases; junction bases outside the gene matches: 9. The DNA for the CDR3 is TGTGCCAGTACCGCCCAGGGGGCTGGGACTGAAGCTTTCTTT. Translating gives CASTAQGAGTEAFF. The full variable domain, completed using reference TRBV19 and TRBJ1-1, is DGGITQSPKYLFRKEGQNVTLSCEQNLNHDAMYWYRQDPGQGLRLIYYSQIVNDFQKGDIAEGYSVSREKKESFPLTVTSAQKNPTAFYLCASTAQGAGTEAFFGQGTRLTVV.

The chain uses TRBV5-1 and TRBJ2-3; 11 nucleotides agree with TRBD1. V lost 1 base to trimming and J lost 0 bases; unmatched junction nucleotides: 4. The CDR3 contains 17 residues. The germline gives CDR1 SGHRS, CDR2 YFSETQ. The CDR3 here is CASSLQGTGGSTDTQYF. The CDR3 coding sequence is TGCGCCAGCAGCTTGCAGGGGACAGGGGGTAGCACAGATACGCAGTATTTT.

The genes are TRBV2 and TRBJ1-5; possibly TRBD1 for D (6 bases). Trimming left V 6 bases short and J 4 bases short, with 10 bases between. Germline assignment: CDR1 SNHLY and CDR2 FYNNEI. The CDR3 is 13 amino acids. This CDR3 is CASSQDSNQPQHF. CDR3 in DNA: TGTGCCAGCAGCCAGGACAGTAATCAGCCCCAGCATTTT.

The V and J genes are TRBV18 and TRBJ2-3; 7 bases fit TRBD2. V shed 6 bases and J 6 bases; nucleotides not matched to a gene: 9. The CDR3 consists of 14 residues. The V gene's germline CDR1 is KGHSH and CDR2 LQKENI. The CDR3 DNA is TGTGCCAGCTCCAGAGCGGGAAGCGGGGATACGCAGTATTTT. As protein: CASSRAGSGDTQYF. Together with reference TRBV18 and TRBJ2-3, the CDR3 gives the full variable domain: NAGVMQNPRHLVRRRGQEARLRCSPMKGHSHVYWYRQLPEEGLKFMVYLQKENIIDESGMPKERFSAEFPKEGPSILRIQQVVRGDSAAYFCASSRAGSGDTQYFGPGTRLTVL.

The V call is TRBV30, the J call TRBJ2-1; D is perhaps TRBD2 (6 bases). This CDR3 contains 13 residues. The V and J ends lost 4 bases and 6 bases respectively, with 13 bases between them. Germline V gene sequence: CDR1 GTSNPN, CDR2 SVGIG (reference sequence). Written as DNA, the CDR3 is TGTGCCTGGAATCTCCTAGCGACCAATGAGCAGTTCTTC. Amino acids: CAWNLLATNEQFF.

This sequence joins TRBV7-3 and TRBJ2-1; 15 positions agree with TRBD2. The CDR3 runs 15 residues. V lost 6 bases, J lost 6 bases, and 3 bases stayed unmatched. Germline loops: CDR1 SGHTA, CDR2 FQGTGA. CDR3 residues: CASSLGLAGGNEQFF. CDR3 sequence (DNA): TGTGCCAGCAGTTTGGGACTAGCGGGAGGCAATGAGCAGTTCTTC.

The chain joins TRBV5-1 to TRBJ2-7; 10 nucleotides align to TRBD1. Trimming took 4 bases from V and 5 from J; bases not matched to a gene: 3. The CDR3 has 13 amino acids. Germline CDR1 is SGHRS and CDR2 is YFSETQ. CDR3 DNA: TGCGCCAGCAGCATCGGGACAGGGGACGAGCAGTACTTC. Protein: CASSIGTGDEQYF.

The chain uses TRBV27 and TRBJ2-7; 9 bases fit TRBD2. Germline V CDR1 and CDR2: MNHEY, SMNVEV (reference sequence). This CDR3 comprises 15 residues. V was pared by 2 bases and J by 2 bases, with 4 bases of the junction left unmatched. The CDR3 loop reads CASSLLLAGPYEQYF. Here the CDR3 DNA reads TGTGCCAGCAGTTTACTGCTAGCGGGGCCCTACGAGCAGTACTTC.

V gene TRBV6-5 combines with J gene TRBJ1-2; a weak D match, TRBD1 (5 bases). The germline V and J ends were trimmed by 4 bases and 1 base, with 13 bases remaining between them. The V gene's germline CDR1 is MNHEY and CDR2 SVGAGI. This CDR3 comprises 15 residues. CDR3 sequence (DNA): TGTGCCAGCAGTTCCCTAGGGGATCATAACTATGGCTACACCTTC. This encodes CASSSLGDHNYGYTF.

The CDR3 nucleotides read TGCAGCGTCATTGCAGCGGTGAACACTGAAGCTTTCTTT. Encoded protein: CSVIAAVNTEAFF. The chain joins TRBV29-1 to TRBJ1-1; D remains unclear. The V end lost 6 bases, the J end lost 0 bases, and 11 bases lay between the germline ends. This CDR3 is 13 amino acids long. The germline V gene encodes CDR1 SQVTM and CDR2 ANQGSEA.

The chain combines TRBV2 with TRBJ2-4; D is ambiguous. The ends were cut back, 6 bases at V and 0 bases at J, with 12 bases in the middle. The CDR3 spans 15 residues. Per germline, CDR1 SNHLY and CDR2 FYNNEI. DNA for the CDR3: TGTGCCAGCAGATCGACCCCGGGAGCCAAAAACATTCAGTACTTC. It yields the protein CASRSTPGAKNIQYF. The whole variable domain, remainder taken from reference TRBV2 and TRBJ2-4, is EPEVTQTPSHQVTQMGQEVILRCVPISNHLYFYWYRQILGQKVEFLVSFYNNEISEKSEIFDDQFSVERPDGSNFTLKIRSTKLEDSAMYFCASRSTPGAKNIQYFGAGTRLSVL.

This clone has just a few counts. The V call is TRBV6-5, the J call TRBJ1-1; D call uncertain. Germline V gene sequence: CDR1 MNHEY, CDR2 SVGAGI. This CDR3 spans 13 amino acids. V lost 9 bases and J lost 0, with 11 bases in between. In nucleotides, the CDR3 is TGTGCCAGTTCTATCGGGGTGAACACTGAAGCTTTCTTT. It specifies CASSIGVNTEAFF.

V usage is TRBV5-5 and J usage is TRBJ2-2; TRBD2 matches 9 bases. Trimming took 0 bases from V and 5 from J; bases not matched to a gene: 5. The CDR3 covers 16 residues. Germline lookup yields CDR1 SGHKS and CDR2 YYEKEE (reference sequence). In DNA form, the CDR3 reads TGTGCCAGCAGCTTGGTTGTTCTAGCGGGAACCGGGGAGCTGTTTTTT. Its translation is CASSLVVLAGTGELFF. Using reference TRBV5-5 and TRBJ2-2 for the parts outside the CDR3, the full variable domain is DAGVTQSPTHLIKTRGQQVTLRCSPISGHKSVSWYQQVLGQGPQFIFQYYEKEERGRGNFPDRFSARQFPNYSSELNVNALLLGDSALYLCASSLVVLAGTGELFFGEGSRLTVL.